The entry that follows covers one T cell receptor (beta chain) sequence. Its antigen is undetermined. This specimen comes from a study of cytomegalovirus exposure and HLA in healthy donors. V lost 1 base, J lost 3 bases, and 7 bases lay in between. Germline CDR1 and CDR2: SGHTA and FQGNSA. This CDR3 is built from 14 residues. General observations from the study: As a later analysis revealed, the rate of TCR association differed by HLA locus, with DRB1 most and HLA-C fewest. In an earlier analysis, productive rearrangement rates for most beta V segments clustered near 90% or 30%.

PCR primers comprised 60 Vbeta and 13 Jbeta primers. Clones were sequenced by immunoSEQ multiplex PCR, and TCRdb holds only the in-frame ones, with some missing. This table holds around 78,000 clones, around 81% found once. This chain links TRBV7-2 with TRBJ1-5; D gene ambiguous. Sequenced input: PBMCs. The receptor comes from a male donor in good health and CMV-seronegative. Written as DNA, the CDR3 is TGTGCCAGCAGCTTAGGCCAGAACAATCAGCCCCAGCATTTT. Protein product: CASSLGQNNQPQHF.